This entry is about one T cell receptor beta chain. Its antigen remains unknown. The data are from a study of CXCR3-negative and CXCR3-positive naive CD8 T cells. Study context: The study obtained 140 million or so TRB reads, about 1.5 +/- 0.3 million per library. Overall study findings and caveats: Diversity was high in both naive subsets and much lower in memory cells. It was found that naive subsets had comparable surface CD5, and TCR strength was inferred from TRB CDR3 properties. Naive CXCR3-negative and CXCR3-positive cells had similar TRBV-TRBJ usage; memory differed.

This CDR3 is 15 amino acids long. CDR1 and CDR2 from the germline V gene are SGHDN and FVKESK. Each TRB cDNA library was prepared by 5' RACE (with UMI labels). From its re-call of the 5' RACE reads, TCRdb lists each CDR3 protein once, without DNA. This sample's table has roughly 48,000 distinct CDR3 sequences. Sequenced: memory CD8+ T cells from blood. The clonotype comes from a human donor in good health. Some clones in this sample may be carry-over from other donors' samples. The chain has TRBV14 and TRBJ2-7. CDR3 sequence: CASSQEIYSKNEQYF.